This T cell receptor beta chain derives from a study of cytomegalovirus exposure and HLA in healthy donors. Study-level findings and limits: Across all donors, roughly uniform sequencing depth was an assumption of the presence/absence analyses.

This clone has only a few counts. Antigen: not known. Amplification used 60 Vbeta primers and 13 Jbeta primers. Assay: immunoSEQ multiplex PCR; the TCRdb copy retains only in-frame clones and omits some. Among fewer than 200,000 clones listed, around 68% were seen once. The sample comprised PBMCs. The TCR was taken from a man aged 50 to 60 in good health and CMV-seronegative.

The CDR3 sequence: CASSPGQTYEQYF. As DNA, the CDR3 is TGTGCCAGCAGCCCGGGACAGACCTACGAGCAGTACTTC. V gene TRBV2 combines with J gene TRBJ2-7; 7 bases line up with TRBD1. The V and J ends lost 6 bases and 2 bases, in that order; junction bases with no gene match: 4. The CDR3 extends over 13 amino acids. Looked up from germline, CDR1 is SNHLY and CDR2 is FYNNEI.